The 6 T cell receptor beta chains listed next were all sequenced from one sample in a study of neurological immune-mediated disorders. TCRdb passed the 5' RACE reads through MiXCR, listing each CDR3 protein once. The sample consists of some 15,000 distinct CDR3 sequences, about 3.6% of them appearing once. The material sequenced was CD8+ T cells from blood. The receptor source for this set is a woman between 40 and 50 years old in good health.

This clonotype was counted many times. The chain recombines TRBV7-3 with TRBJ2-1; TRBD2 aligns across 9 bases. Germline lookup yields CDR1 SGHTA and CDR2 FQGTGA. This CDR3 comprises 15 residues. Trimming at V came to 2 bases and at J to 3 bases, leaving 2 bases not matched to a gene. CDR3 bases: TGTGCCAGCAGCTTACTAGCGGGGCTCTACAATGAGCAGTTCTTC. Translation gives CASSLLAGLYNEQFF.

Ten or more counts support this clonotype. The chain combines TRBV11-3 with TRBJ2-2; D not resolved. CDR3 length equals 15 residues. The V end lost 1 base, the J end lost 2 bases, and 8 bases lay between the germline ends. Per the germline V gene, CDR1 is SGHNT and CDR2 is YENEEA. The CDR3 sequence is CASSLGRFNTGELFF. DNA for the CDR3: TGTGCCAGCAGCTTAGGCAGGTTCAACACCGGGGAGCTGTTTTTT. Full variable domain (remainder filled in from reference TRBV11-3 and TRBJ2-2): EAGVVQSPRYKIIEKKQPVAFWCNPISGHNTLYWYLQNLGQGPELLIRYENEEAVDDSQLPKDRFSAERLKGVDSTLKIQPAELGDSAVYLCASSLGRFNTGELFFGEGSRLTVL.

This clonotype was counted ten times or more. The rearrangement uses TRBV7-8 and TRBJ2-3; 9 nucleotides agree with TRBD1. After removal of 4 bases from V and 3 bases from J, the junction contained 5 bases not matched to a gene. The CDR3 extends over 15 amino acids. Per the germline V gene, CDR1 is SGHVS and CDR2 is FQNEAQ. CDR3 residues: CASSYSGTGTDTQYF. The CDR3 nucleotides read TGTGCCAGCAGCTACTCCGGGACAGGGACAGATACGCAGTATTTT.

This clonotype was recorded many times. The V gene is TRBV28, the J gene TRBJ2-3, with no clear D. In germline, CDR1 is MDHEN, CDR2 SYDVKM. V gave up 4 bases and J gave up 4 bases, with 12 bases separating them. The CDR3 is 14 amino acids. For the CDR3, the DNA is TGTGCCAGCAGTTCTCCCCCCGGGCCAGATACGCAGTATTTT. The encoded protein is CASSSPPGPDTQYF.

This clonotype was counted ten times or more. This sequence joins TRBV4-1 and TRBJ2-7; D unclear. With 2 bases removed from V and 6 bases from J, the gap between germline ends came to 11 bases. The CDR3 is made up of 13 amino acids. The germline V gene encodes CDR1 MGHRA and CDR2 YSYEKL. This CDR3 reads CASSQIGEGEQYF. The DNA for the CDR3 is TGCGCCAGCAGCCAAATCGGAGAAGGCGAGCAGTACTTC.

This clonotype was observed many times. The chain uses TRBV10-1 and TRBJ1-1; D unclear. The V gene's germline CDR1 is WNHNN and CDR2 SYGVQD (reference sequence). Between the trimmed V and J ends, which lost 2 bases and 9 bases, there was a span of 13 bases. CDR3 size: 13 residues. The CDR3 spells CASSERPREKAFF. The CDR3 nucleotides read TGCGCCAGCAGTGAGAGACCGCGTGAAAAAGCTTTCTTT.